This T cell receptor beta chain was recorded in a study of chemoradiotherapy in HPV16-positive cancers. Germline CDR1 reads MNHNS; CDR2 reads SASEGT. This CDR3 is built from 18 residues. V shed 2 bases, J shed 2 bases, and the junction held 12 bases outside the gene matches. Only in-frame clones appear in the TCRdb table, and some are missing; sequencing was by immunoSEQ multiplex PCR. The repertoire consists of roughly 28,000 clones, with roughly 82% occurring once and the leading ten covering less than 6.5%. The sequencing used blood, collected from a patient who underwent chemoradiotherapy. The J gene is TRBJ2-5, the V gene TRBV6-1, with 9 bases fitting TRBD2. The receptor was isolated from a human donor with HPV-associated anogenital cancer. In nucleotides, the CDR3 is TGTGCCAGCAGTGAAAGTCTTCCGGCGGGGGGGCAACAAGAGACCCAGTACTTC. Amino acid sequence: CASSESLPAGGQQETQYF.